Listed below are T cell receptor beta chains from one sample, sequenced in a study of T cell responses to AZD1222 COVID-19 vaccine. The table came from immunoSEQ multiplex PCR; TCRdb's copy has only in-frame clones and leaves some out. Here the sample spans more than 150,000 clones, around 94% being singletons. The sequences come from peripheral blood, collected 28 days after the second AZD1222 dose. The receptors were sampled from an adult who received the AZD1222 COVID-19 vaccine. The CDR3 runs from the conserved cysteine through the conserved F or W. Fields, in order: V gene, clone size, J gene, D gene, CDR3 DNA, CDR3 protein. D genes are given only for firm matches. Rows may omit the clone size; those that give it use once, few, many or a size class.

TRBV27	once	TRBJ1-2	NA	TGTGCCAGCAGTCAATTAGGGGGGCCCGACTATGGCTACACCTTC	CASSQLGGPDYGYTF
TRBV4-3	NA	TRBJ1-3	NA	TGCGCCAGCAGCCAAGAAGTCGGAACCATATATTTT	CASSQEVGTIYF
TRBV5-8	NA	TRBJ1-3	TRBD1	TGTGCCAGCAGCAATGACAGGGGTAGAAACACCATATATTTT	CASSNDRGRNTIYF
TRBV25-1	NA	TRBJ1-2	TRBD1	TGTGCCAGCAGTGCCGGGACAGGGGGCCCTATCTATGGCTACACCTTC	CASSAGTGGPIYGYTF
TRBV6-2/TRBV6-3	NA	TRBJ2-5	TRBD2	TGTGCCAGCAGCCCGAGACTAGCGGGGGTACAAGAGACCCAGTACTTC	CASSPRLAGVQETQYF
TRBV9	NA	TRBJ1-2	NA	TGTGCCAGCAGCCCCCACGCGAGTCAATATGGCTACACCTTC	CASSPHASQYGYTF
TRBV2	once	TRBJ1-2	TRBD1	TGTGCCAGCAGTGAAGAGACAGGGGGAGCTGGCTACACCTTC	CASSEETGGAGYTF
TRBV12-3/TRBV12-4	NA	TRBJ1-1	NA	TGTGCCAGCAGTCTAGACAGTCTCAAGTGGGCTTTCTTT	CASSLDSLKWAFF
TRBV4-1	NA	TRBJ2-2	NA	TGCGCCAGCAGCCTAGGGGCCACCGGGGAGCTGTTTTTT	CASSLGATGELFF
TRBV19	once	TRBJ1-1	NA	TGTGCCAGTACAATCCCCCGGGGAGGCACTGAAGCTTTCTTT	CASTIPRGGTEAFF
TRBV4-1	NA	TRBJ1-6	NA	TGCGCCAGCAGCCTTAGAAATTCACCCCTCCACTTT	CASSLRNSPLHF
TRBV29-1	NA	TRBJ1-1	NA	TGCAGCGTTGTTCCCGCCGTGAAGGGCGCGGGCACTGAAGCTTTCTTT	CSVVPAVKGAGTEAFF
TRBV7-8	NA	TRBJ1-1	TRBD1	TGTGCCAGCAGCTTGGATAGGGACAGGGAAGCTTTCTTT	CASSLDRDREAFF
TRBV6-5	NA	TRBJ2-3	TRBD2	TGTGCCAGCAGTCTCGGACTAGCGGGCACAGATACGCAGTATTTT	CASSLGLAGTDTQYF
TRBV15	NA	TRBJ2-1	TRBD2	TGTGCCACCAGCAGAGATACTAGCGGGAGTTGGGAGCAGTTCTTC	CATSRDTSGSWEQFF
TRBV7-9	NA	TRBJ1-1	NA	TGTGCCAGCAGCTTAATGGGACAGAACACTGAAGCTTTCTTT	CASSLMGQNTEAFF
TRBV2	NA	TRBJ1-1	NA	TGTGCCAGCAGTGAAGGTCCGTGGGATCGGACTTTCTTT	CASSEGPWDRTFF
TRBV20-1	NA	TRBJ2-1	TRBD2	TGCAGTGCTAGTGGCCGTCTAGCGGGATTCAATGAGCAGTTCTTC	CSASGRLAGFNEQFF
TRBV27	NA	TRBJ1-2	TRBD1	TGTGCCAGCAGTCCCCTTCTGGGGGGACAGGAGCGGAACTATGGCTACACCTTC	CASSPLLGGQERNYGYTF
TRBV7-2	once	TRBJ2-5	NA	TGTGCCAGCAGCTTAGATCGTAAAGAGACCCAGTACTTC	CASSLDRKETQYF
TRBV7-2	NA	TRBJ2-3	TRBD1	TGTGCCAGCAGGCAGGGGGTCGCAGATACGCAGTATTTT	CASRQGVADTQYF
TRBV19	few	TRBJ1-1	NA	TGTGCCTGCAGGACGGCGTTAGAAGCTTTCTTT	CACRTALEAFF
TRBV18	NA	TRBJ2-5	NA	TGTGCCAGCTCACCGATGGGTGGAGAGACCCAGTACTTC	CASSPMGGETQYF
TRBV2	NA	TRBJ1-6	NA	TGTGCCAGCAGTGACCGGGAGCCCCTCTATAATTCACCCCTCCACTTT	CASSDREPLYNSPLHF
TRBV7-3	once	TRBJ1-6	NA	TGTGCCAGCAGCTTAAGAGGGGGGGCTAATAATTCACCCCTCCACTTT	CASSLRGGANNSPLHF
TRBV19	NA	TRBJ1-5	NA	TGTGCCAGTTGGGGGGGTTATAGCAATCAGCCCCAGCATTTT	CASWGGYSNQPQHF
TRBV9	NA	TRBJ1-2	TRBD1	TGTGCCAGCAGCCCCGCCCCATCGGGACAGGGGGCCTATGGCTACACCTTC	CASSPAPSGQGAYGYTF
TRBV6-5	NA	TRBJ1-3	NA	TGTGCCAGCAGTTACTCTAGGACTGGAAACACCATATATTTT	CASSYSRTGNTIYF
TRBV27	few	TRBJ1-6	TRBD1	TGTGCCAGCAGTTTATGGCCACAGGGGGCCCATTCACCCCTCCACTTT	CASSLWPQGAHSPLHF
TRBV7-2	NA	TRBJ2-7	TRBD2	TGTGCCAGCAGCTTGGGACCTAGCGGGGGGGCCCTCGAGCAGTACTTC	CASSLGPSGGALEQYF
TRBV3-1/TRBV3-2	NA	TRBJ1-4	NA	TGTGCCAGCAGCCAAGATTGGGCGCGGAATGGGTTGTTGGCAACTAATGAAAAACTGTTTTTT	CASSQDWARNGLLATNEKLFF
TRBV10-2	NA	TRBJ2-3	TRBD1	TGCGCCAGCAGCGGGTTTTTTGGGACAGGGGATTCGGATACGCAGTATTTT	CASSGFFGTGDSDTQYF
TRBV4-3	few	TRBJ2-7	TRBD2	TGCGCCAGCAGCCAGGGACTTAGCGGGGCCAGCTCCTACGAGCAGTACTTC	CASSQGLSGASSYEQYF
TRBV4-1	once	TRBJ1-1	NA	TGCGCCAGCAGCCAAGAATCCGCCAGGGGAGATACTGAAGCTTTCTTT	CASSQESARGDTEAFF
TRBV27	NA	TRBJ2-1	NA	TGTGCCAGCAGTTTATCGAATAGACACATCTACAATGAGCAGTTCTTC	CASSLSNRHIYNEQFF
TRBV19	NA	TRBJ2-2	TRBD1	TGTGCCTGCGCCGGGACAGGATACACCGGGGAGCTGTTTTTT	CACAGTGYTGELFF
TRBV3-1/TRBV3-2	NA	TRBJ2-2	NA	TGTGCCAGCAGCCAAGATCAACCGGGATCCGGGGAGCTGTTTTTT	CASSQDQPGSGELFF
TRBV6-4	NA	TRBJ1-1	TRBD1	TGTGCCAGCAGTCCCGACAGGGACACTGAAGCTTTCTTT	CASSPDRDTEAFF
TRBV7-8	NA	TRBJ1-4	NA	TGTGCCAGCAGCATGTGGGGGTCTAATGAAAAACTGTTTTTT	CASSMWGSNEKLFF
TRBV28	NA	TRBJ2-5	NA	TGTGCCAGCAGCTCGCGGGACTTTCAAGAGACCCAGTACTTC	CASSSRDFQETQYF
TRBV9	NA	TRBJ2-3	NA	TGTGCCAGCAGCGTAGATTGGGTGAATGGGGCTAGAGATACGCAGTATTTT	CASSVDWVNGARDTQYF
TRBV2	once	TRBJ2-1	TRBD2	TGTGCCAGCAGACCGGGACTAGCGAACTACAATGAGCAGTTCTTC	CASRPGLANYNEQFF
TRBV7-2	NA	TRBJ2-7	TRBD1	TGTGCCAGCAGCCGGGACAGGTCTTACGAGCAGTACTTC	CASSRDRSYEQYF
TRBV5-4	NA	TRBJ1-1	TRBD1	TGTGCCAGCAGCCGTGACGGGACAGGGGGCGACCTCTCTGAAGCTTTCTTT	CASSRDGTGGDLSEAFF
TRBV4-1	once	TRBJ2-7	NA	TGCGCCAGCAGCCAAGGAATAGGGGAGCAGTACTTC	CASSQGIGEQYF
TRBV6-2/TRBV6-3	NA	TRBJ2-7	NA	TGTGCCAGCAGTTATTACCCCAGGGACGAGCAGTACTTC	CASSYYPRDEQYF
TRBV4-3	NA	TRBJ1-4	NA	TGCGCCAGCAGCCCTGGTAGAGGCCAGCCTAATGAAAAACTGTTTTTT	CASSPGRGQPNEKLFF
TRBV6-5	NA	TRBJ1-2	NA	TGTGCCAGCCTAGGACAGACTAACTATGGCTACACCTTC	CASLGQTNYGYTF
TRBV28	NA	TRBJ2-3	NA	TGTGCCAGCAGGTCGTTGTCGGCAGGAAATACGCAGTATTTT	CASRSLSAGNTQYF
TRBV6-5	NA	TRBJ1-5	NA	TGTGCCAGCAGTCTTCAGGGGCCTCAGCCCCAGCATTTT	CASSLQGPQPQHF
TRBV19	NA	TRBJ1-5	NA	TGTGCCAGTAGTAGGGGCAATCAGCCCCAGCATTTT	CASSRGNQPQHF
TRBV6-5	NA	TRBJ2-2	TRBD1	TGTGCCAGCAGTCGGACAGGGCTCTACACCGGGGAGCTGTTTTTT	CASSRTGLYTGELFF
TRBV4-1	once	TRBJ1-2	NA	TGCGCCAGCAGCCAATTGATATCGGGGGGCCATGGCTACACCTTC	CASSQLISGGHGYTF